The rows below give T cell receptor beta chains drawn from one sample of a study of blood T cell repertoires in COVID-19. Some clones are missing from TCRdb's copy, which holds only in-frame ones; the method was immunoSEQ multiplex PCR. The top ten clones hold 15% to 20% of a sample with fewer than 250,000 clones, around four fifths of them seen once. Sequencing was carried out using peripheral blood. The receptors here all came from a man aged 30 to 45 with active or convalescent COVID-19. Both conserved end residues are part of each CDR3. A D gene is named only where the DNA matches it firmly. Rows give clone size only sometimes, using once, few, many, or a class for an expanded clone.

J gene: TRBJ2-7
clone size: few
V gene: TRBV2
D gene: NA
CDR3 DNA: TGTGCCAGCAGTGGTTTCTCCCGCTCCTACGAGCAGTACTTC
CDR3 protein: CASSGFSRSYEQYF

J gene: TRBJ2-7
clone size: NA
V gene: TRBV9
D gene: NA
CDR3 DNA: TGTGCCAGCAGCCGGGACTTATCCTACGAGCAGTACTTC
CDR3 protein: CASSRDLSYEQYF

J gene: TRBJ2-3
clone size: NA
V gene: TRBV15
D gene: TRBD2
CDR3 DNA: TGTGCCACCAGCAGAGATGCCCAGCGGGGGGACCGCACAGATACGCAGTATTTT
CDR3 protein: CATSRDAQRGDRTDTQYF

J gene: TRBJ2-3
clone size: NA
V gene: TRBV7-9
D gene: TRBD2
CDR3 DNA: TGTGCCAGCAGCTCCGGACTAGCGATGTCAGATACGCAGTATTTT
CDR3 protein: CASSSGLAMSDTQYF

J gene: TRBJ2-7
clone size: once
V gene: TRBV6-5
D gene: NA
CDR3 DNA: TGTGCCAGCAAACCGGGCCTCCAACCAGGGTACGAGCAGTACTTC
CDR3 protein: CASKPGLQPGYEQYF

J gene: TRBJ1-1
clone size: NA
V gene: TRBV27
D gene: NA
CDR3 DNA: TGTGCCAGCAGCCACGAGGGGGAAGACACTGAAGCTTTCTTT
CDR3 protein: CASSHEGEDTEAFF

J gene: TRBJ1-1
clone size: NA
V gene: TRBV18
D gene: TRBD1
CDR3 DNA: TGTGCCAGCTCACCCGGAGGACAGGCCAGGGGCACTGAAGCTTTCTTT
CDR3 protein: CASSPGGQARGTEAFF

J gene: TRBJ2-2
clone size: NA
V gene: TRBV5-4
D gene: TRBD2
CDR3 DNA: TGTGCCAGCAGCCCCGGGACTAGGGTTTCCGGGGAGCTGTTTTTT
CDR3 protein: CASSPGTRVSGELFF

J gene: TRBJ1-2
clone size: once
V gene: TRBV28
D gene: NA
CDR3 DNA: TGTGCCAGCAGTGCCGGGACACATGGCTACACCTTC
CDR3 protein: CASSAGTHGYTF

J gene: TRBJ1-4
clone size: NA
V gene: TRBV28
D gene: NA
CDR3 DNA: TGTGCCAGCAGTTTAGGGAGAAGAGAAAAACTGTTTTTT
CDR3 protein: CASSLGRREKLFF

J gene: TRBJ2-7
clone size: NA
V gene: TRBV7-9
D gene: TRBD1
CDR3 DNA: TGTGCCAGCAGCTTAGACGGGACAGGGGTTGTGGAGCAGTACTTC
CDR3 protein: CASSLDGTGVVEQYF

J gene: TRBJ2-7
clone size: few
V gene: TRBV7-2
D gene: NA
CDR3 DNA: TGTGCCAGCAGCTCCCCTCCGCCTAGGAGCGAGCAGTACTTC
CDR3 protein: CASSSPPPRSEQYF

J gene: TRBJ2-3
clone size: NA
V gene: TRBV6-5
D gene: TRBD2
CDR3 DNA: TGTGCCAGCAGGACTAGCGGGGCCCCCGCAGATACGCAGTATTTT
CDR3 protein: CASRTSGAPADTQYF

J gene: TRBJ1-1
clone size: NA
V gene: TRBV11-3
D gene: NA
CDR3 DNA: TGTGCCAGCAGCTTACGCAGGGGCACTGAAGCTTTCTTT
CDR3 protein: CASSLRRGTEAFF

J gene: TRBJ2-7
clone size: NA
V gene: TRBV20-1
D gene: NA
CDR3 DNA: TGCAGTGCCCAGACAGACTACGAGCAGTACTTC
CDR3 protein: CSAQTDYEQYF

J gene: TRBJ2-3
clone size: NA
V gene: TRBV19
D gene: NA
CDR3 DNA: TGTGCCAGTAGTATAGGGAGAGGCGCAGATACGCAGTATTTT
CDR3 protein: CASSIGRGADTQYF

J gene: TRBJ1-1
clone size: few
V gene: TRBV7-9
D gene: NA
CDR3 DNA: TGTGCCAGCAGCCCGACAGGGAACACTGAAGCTTTCTTT
CDR3 protein: CASSPTGNTEAFF

J gene: TRBJ1-3
clone size: NA
V gene: TRBV15
D gene: TRBD1
CDR3 DNA: TGTGCCACCAGCAGTGGGGACAGCCACACCATATATTTT
CDR3 protein: CATSSGDSHTIYF

J gene: TRBJ2-1
clone size: NA
V gene: TRBV29-1
D gene: NA
CDR3 DNA: TGCAGCGTTGAAAAAAATGGACTACCCGGATTTGAGCAGTTCTTC
CDR3 protein: CSVEKNGLPGFEQFF

J gene: TRBJ2-7
clone size: few
V gene: TRBV5-1
D gene: TRBD1
CDR3 DNA: TGCGCCAGCAGTTGGACAGGCTCGAACGAGCAGTACTTC
CDR3 protein: CASSWTGSNEQYF

J gene: TRBJ2-6
clone size: NA
V gene: TRBV2
D gene: TRBD1
CDR3 DNA: TGTGCCAGCAGTCTGACAGGGGGCGGCTCTGGGGCCAACGTCCTGACTTTC
CDR3 protein: CASSLTGGGSGANVLTF

J gene: TRBJ1-5
clone size: NA
V gene: TRBV7-9
D gene: NA
CDR3 DNA: TGTGCCAGCAGCCCCAGTGGAGGGCAGCCCCAGCATTTT
CDR3 protein: CASSPSGGQPQHF

J gene: TRBJ1-5
clone size: NA
V gene: TRBV7-9
D gene: NA
CDR3 DNA: TGTGCCAGCAGCTTCGGGGGACGGTATGATAGCAATCAGCCCCAGCATTTT
CDR3 protein: CASSFGGRYDSNQPQHF

J gene: TRBJ1-1
clone size: NA
V gene: TRBV19
D gene: NA
CDR3 DNA: TGTGCCAGTAGTATAGAAACCGGGAACACTGAAGCTTTCTTT
CDR3 protein: CASSIETGNTEAFF

J gene: TRBJ1-2
clone size: NA
V gene: TRBV4-2
D gene: TRBD1
CDR3 DNA: TGTGCCAGCAGCCAAGAGCAGGGGGCGAACGGCTACACCTTC
CDR3 protein: CASSQEQGANGYTF

J gene: TRBJ1-5
clone size: few
V gene: TRBV4-2
D gene: NA
CDR3 DNA: TGTGCCAGCAGCCAAAACGTGTTGGGGCATCAGCCCCAGCATTTT
CDR3 protein: CASSQNVLGHQPQHF

J gene: TRBJ2-1
clone size: few
V gene: TRBV6-4
D gene: TRBD1
CDR3 DNA: TGTGCCAGCAGTACAGGGGCCTACAATGAGCAGTTCTTC
CDR3 protein: CASSTGAYNEQFF

J gene: TRBJ2-2
clone size: once
V gene: TRBV2
D gene: TRBD2
CDR3 DNA: TGTGCCAGCAGGGCCGGGGGGTCCCCCGGGGAGCTGTTTTTT
CDR3 protein: CASRAGGSPGELFF

J gene: TRBJ1-2
clone size: NA
V gene: TRBV24-1
D gene: TRBD1
CDR3 DNA: TGTGCCACCAGTGCCGTTCCCGGGACAGGGGGCCTCGACTATGGCTACACCTTC
CDR3 protein: CATSAVPGTGGLDYGYTF

J gene: TRBJ1-5
clone size: NA
V gene: TRBV23-1
D gene: NA
CDR3 DNA: TGCGCCAGCAGTTCCCGGGCCAGGGAATACAATCAGCCCCAGCATTTT
CDR3 protein: CASSSRAREYNQPQHF

J gene: TRBJ1-6
clone size: NA
V gene: TRBV25-1
D gene: TRBD1
CDR3 DNA: TGTGCCAGCAGTGACCCCGGACAGGGCAGGAATTCACCCCTCCACTTT
CDR3 protein: CASSDPGQGRNSPLHF

J gene: TRBJ1-3
clone size: NA
V gene: TRBV2
D gene: NA
CDR3 DNA: TGTGCCAGCAGTGGTCTCCGCTCTGGAAACACCATATATTTT
CDR3 protein: CASSGLRSGNTIYF

J gene: TRBJ2-6
clone size: NA
V gene: TRBV28
D gene: NA
CDR3 DNA: TGTGCCAGCAGTTCCCCACAGGTAGGGGCCAACGTCCTGACTTTC
CDR3 protein: CASSSPQVGANVLTF

J gene: TRBJ2-1
clone size: once
V gene: TRBV14
D gene: TRBD2
CDR3 DNA: TGTGCCAGCACGGCTTTAACCGGACTAGCCGATGAGCAGTTCTTC
CDR3 protein: CASTALTGLADEQFF

J gene: TRBJ1-4
clone size: NA
V gene: TRBV19
D gene: NA
CDR3 DNA: TGTGCCAGTAGTATCCAGGACGGGGGTGAAAAACTGTTTTTT
CDR3 protein: CASSIQDGGEKLFF

J gene: TRBJ1-1
clone size: NA
V gene: TRBV6-2/TRBV6-3
D gene: NA
CDR3 DNA: TGTGCCAGCAGTCGAGACACTGAAGCTTTCTTT
CDR3 protein: CASSRDTEAFF

J gene: TRBJ2-2
clone size: once
V gene: TRBV13
D gene: NA
CDR3 DNA: TGTGCCAGCAGCTACCGACAGGGGAGGGCCGGGGAGCTGTTTTTT
CDR3 protein: CASSYRQGRAGELFF

J gene: TRBJ2-2
clone size: NA
V gene: TRBV4-1
D gene: NA
CDR3 DNA: TGCGCCAGCAGCCCCCACACGGGAGGGGAGCTGTTTTTT
CDR3 protein: CASSPHTGGELFF

J gene: TRBJ1-1
clone size: NA
V gene: TRBV4-1
D gene: NA
CDR3 DNA: TGCGCCAGCAGCCAAGTTTTTGGCACTATGAACACTGAAGCTTTCTTT
CDR3 protein: CASSQVFGTMNTEAFF

J gene: TRBJ1-6
clone size: NA
V gene: TRBV4-1
D gene: TRBD1
CDR3 DNA: TGCGCCAGCAGCCAACCCCCGGGACAGGGTAGATCACCCCTCCACTTT
CDR3 protein: CASSQPPGQGRSPLHF

J gene: TRBJ2-4
clone size: NA
V gene: TRBV5-1
D gene: NA
CDR3 DNA: TGCGCCAGCAGCTCAGAAGACAGGGCCAAAAACATTCAGTACTTC
CDR3 protein: CASSSEDRAKNIQYF

J gene: TRBJ1-6
clone size: once
V gene: TRBV4-3
D gene: NA
CDR3 DNA: TGCGCCAGCAGCCAAGGCCCCGGACAGCGTAATTCACCCCTCCACTTT
CDR3 protein: CASSQGPGQRNSPLHF

J gene: TRBJ2-7
clone size: few
V gene: TRBV2
D gene: TRBD1
CDR3 DNA: TGTGCCACCACAACTATCCCGGGACAGAGAGGAGTCGAGCAGTACTTC
CDR3 protein: CATTTIPGQRGVEQYF

J gene: TRBJ1-2
clone size: NA
V gene: TRBV6-5
D gene: TRBD1
CDR3 DNA: TGTGCCAGCGGGAATACAGGGGGCTTAAACTATGGCTACACCTTC
CDR3 protein: CASGNTGGLNYGYTF

J gene: TRBJ1-2
clone size: NA
V gene: TRBV4-1
D gene: NA
CDR3 DNA: TGCGCCAGCAGCCAAGAGGGGGCGACTAACTATGGCTACACCTTC
CDR3 protein: CASSQEGATNYGYTF

J gene: TRBJ2-1
clone size: NA
V gene: TRBV4-2
D gene: NA
CDR3 DNA: TGTGCCAGCAGCCCCCAAGGGGAGGGGGGGGATGAGCAGTTCTTC
CDR3 protein: CASSPQGEGGDEQFF

J gene: TRBJ1-1
clone size: NA
V gene: TRBV7-9
D gene: NA
CDR3 DNA: TGTGCCAGCAGCTTGGGAGGGCAAAACACTGAAGCTTTCTTT
CDR3 protein: CASSLGGQNTEAFF

J gene: TRBJ2-7
clone size: NA
V gene: TRBV11-2
D gene: TRBD1
CDR3 DNA: TGTGCCAGCAGCAAGACAGGGGGCTCCTACGAGCAGTACTTC
CDR3 protein: CASSKTGGSYEQYF

J gene: TRBJ2-7
clone size: NA
V gene: TRBV2
D gene: TRBD1
CDR3 DNA: TGTGCCAGCGGGGAACAGGGGGACTCCTACGAGCAGTACTTC
CDR3 protein: CASGEQGDSYEQYF

J gene: TRBJ2-7
clone size: few
V gene: TRBV20-1
D gene: NA
CDR3 DNA: TGCAGTGCTAGTCTAGCCTCTTCCTACGAGCAGTACTTC
CDR3 protein: CSASLASSYEQYF

J gene: TRBJ1-4
clone size: few
V gene: TRBV4-1
D gene: TRBD1
CDR3 DNA: TGCGCCAGCAGCCAATACGGGACAGCCCCGTTT
CDR3 protein: CASSQYGTAPF

J gene: TRBJ2-7
clone size: once
V gene: TRBV21-1
D gene: NA
CDR3 DNA: TGTGCCAGCAGCACCGCCTGGACTAGCGGGGGTCCCTCCTACGAGCAGTACTTC
CDR3 protein: CASSTAWTSGGPSYEQYF

J gene: TRBJ2-3
clone size: NA
V gene: TRBV28
D gene: TRBD2
CDR3 DNA: TGTGCCAGCAGTTTAATGTCTAGCGGGGACCTTAGCACAGATACGCAGTATTTT
CDR3 protein: CASSLMSSGDLSTDTQYF

J gene: TRBJ1-5
clone size: NA
V gene: TRBV6-5
D gene: NA
CDR3 DNA: TGTGCCAGCAGGAGTCGTCAGGTGAATCAGCCCCAGCATTTT
CDR3 protein: CASRSRQVNQPQHF

J gene: TRBJ1-2
clone size: NA
V gene: TRBV30
D gene: TRBD1
CDR3 DNA: TGTGCCTGGAGTCGCCCCGGGACAGTTAACTATGGCTACACCTTC
CDR3 protein: CAWSRPGTVNYGYTF

J gene: TRBJ2-5
clone size: NA
V gene: TRBV6-5
D gene: TRBD1
CDR3 DNA: TGTGCCAGCTCACAGGGGTGGGAGACCCAGTACTTC
CDR3 protein: CASSQGWETQYF

J gene: TRBJ2-2
clone size: NA
V gene: TRBV28
D gene: NA
CDR3 DNA: TGTGCCAGCAGTCCAATCGGCACCGGGGAGCTGTTTTTT
CDR3 protein: CASSPIGTGELFF